The T cell receptor (beta chain) described here comes from a study of PD-1 blockade in classical Hodgkin lymphoma. Notes on the study in general: Compared with baseline, CD4+ but not CD8+ TCR diversity had risen significantly by C4D1.

About this clone itself: The antigen remains unidentified. Its ends do not fully match the called genes, so a read error is possible.

The patients all showed relapse after autologous stem cell transplantation, while their brentuximab vedotin exposure varied. The CDR3 extends over 16 amino acids. The germline gives CDR1 SGHTA, CDR2 FQGTGA. Only in-frame clones appear in the TCRdb table, and some are missing; sequencing was by immunoSEQ multiplex PCR. The data show 11,000 to 15,000 clones, with around 82% seen just once and approximately 22% held by the top ten. The chain recombines TRBV7-3 with TRBJ1-1; 7 bases are a match to TRBD1. This sequence originates from a human donor with classical Hodgkin lymphoma. The sequencing here drew on peripheral blood mononuclear cells (PBMCs), taken at baseline. Here the CDR3 DNA reads TGTGCCAGCAGCGTAACGGGACAGCCATCGAACACTGAAGCTTTCTTT. The encoded protein is CASSVTGQPSNTEAFF.